This entry is about one TCR beta chain. The antigen is unknown. One end of the junction is discordant with germline, which a read error may explain. A mixed TRB-A/B primer pool amplified rearranged TRB by multiplex touch-down PCR. TCRdb passed the multiplex PCR reads through MiXCR, listing each CDR3 protein once. Among about 2,000 distinct CDR3 sequences, 15% to 25% were seen once, and the ten largest hold 23%. The template was genomic DNA from peripheral blood, not RNA. These data belong to a study of T cell repertoires in aging, cancer and after chemotherapy. Background on the study: Paired samples before and after chemotherapy came from glioblastoma patients receiving temozolomide-based therapy. The full dataset contained several million TCR reads.

CDR1 is SGHKS, CDR2 YYEKEE, per germline (reference sequence). CDR3 length: 15 residues. Study results and limitations: Compared with age-matched healthy donors, untreated hematological or solid cancer patients showed higher blood TCR clonality.

The sequencing sample was made of blood. This sequence joins TRBV5-5 and TRBJ1-1, with a possible D match to TRBD1 (6 bases). The clonotype originates from a human donor with a solid tumor. The CDR3 reads CASSLNITGSTEAFF. DNA for the CDR3: TGCGCCAGCAGCTTAAACATTACAGGGAGCACTGAAGCTTTCTTT.